The sequence of this T cell receptor beta chain was determined in a study of T-cell memory formation after mild COVID-19. TCRdb fed the 5' RACE reads into MiXCR, producing one record per CDR3 protein. Here the sample spans around 200,000 distinct CDR3 sequences, about a fifth being singletons. Sequenced input: PBMCs or a T cell subset sorted from them (not recorded which). The sequence derives from an adult woman who had mild COVID-19 (a few samples of this study predate the infection). Cell type and time point are not known.

CDR3 sequence: CSVAGTGSGANVLTF. The DNA of the CDR3 is TGCAGCGTAGCCGGGACAGGGTCTGGGGCCAACGTCCTGACTTTC. The V gene is TRBV29-1, the J gene TRBJ2-6, with 9 bases that match TRBD1. V trimming: 6 bases; J trimming: 1 base; junction bases outside the gene matches: 4. This CDR3 spans 15 amino acids. CDR1 and CDR2 from the germline V gene are SQVTM and ANQGSEA.